These T cell receptor beta chains were read from a single sample in a study of blood T cell repertoires in COVID-19. Profiling relied on immunoSEQ multiplex PCR, and the TCRdb table lists in-frame clones only, not all of them. The repertoire consists of about 250,000 clones, with about nine tenths occurring once and the leading ten covering less than 3%. The sample consisted of PBMCs or T cells enriched from blood (not recorded which). These receptors were taken from a woman in her forties or fifties who had recovered from COVID-19. Both conserved end residues are part of each CDR3. D genes are given only for firm matches.

j_call | d_call | v_call | cdr3_aa | cdr3_nt
TRBJ2-1 | TRBD1 | TRBV6-5 | CASSYDDRGNEQFF | TGTGCCAGCAGTTACGACGACAGGGGCAATGAGCAGTTCTTC
TRBJ2-1 | TRBD2 | TRBV29-1 | CSVKGTSDEQFF | TGCAGCGTCAAAGGGACTAGCGATGAGCAGTTCTTC
TRBJ1-4 | - | TRBV12-3/TRBV12-4 | CASSLEEKLFF | TGTGCCAGCAGCCTGGAGGAAAAACTGTTTTTT
TRBJ2-5 | TRBD2 | TRBV28 | CASSWGSGSVETQYF | TGTGCCAGCAGTTGGGGGAGCGGGAGTGTTGAGACCCAGTACTTC
TRBJ2-3 | - | TRBV27 | CASSLPGKVDTQYF | TGTGCCAGCAGTCTACCCGGGAAGGTTGATACGCAGTATTTT
TRBJ1-1 | - | TRBV10-3 | CAITPTAMNTEAFF | TGTGCCATCACTCCGACAGCAATGAACACTGAAGCTTTCTTT
TRBJ2-7 | - | TRBV3-1/TRBV3-2 | CASSPTLTYEQYF | TGTGCCAGCAGCCCGACACTTACCTACGAGCAGTACTTC
TRBJ1-1 | - | TRBV19 | CASSIARQNTEAFF | TGTGCCAGTAGTATAGCCCGACAGAACACTGAAGCTTTCTTT
TRBJ1-1 | - | TRBV29-1 | CSVEGRMNTEAFF | TGCAGCGTTGAGGGGAGGATGAACACTGAAGCTTTCTTT
TRBJ1-2 | TRBD1 | TRBV6-1 | CASSESTGEVYGYTF | TGTGCCAGCAGTGAATCCACAGGGGAGGTCTATGGCTACACCTTC
TRBJ2-5 | - | TRBV28 | CASRPQATQETQYF | TGTGCCAGCAGACCCCAGGCTACCCAAGAGACCCAGTACTTC